This T cell receptor beta chain appears in the sequencing data of a study of CD8 T cells in ankylosing spondylitis. Study-wide results and limits: What appeared characteristic of ankylosing spondylitis blood was a TCR beta motif of 7 or 8 highly homologous variants. Reactive arthritis synovial fluid and blood were previously reported to contain some motif variants. There was reportedly significant enrichment of clones that were disease-linked in matched ankylosing spondylitis synovial fluid.

CDR3 length equals 15 residues. The V gene end was trimmed by 8 bases and the J gene end by 7 bases; junction bases not matched to a gene: 11. The germline gives CDR1 MNHNS, CDR2 SASEGT. The table lists this clonotype with a few counts. Its target is unknown. As the method for making TCR beta libraries, quantitative 5'-RACE with molecular barcodes was used. TCRdb independently ran MiXCR on the 5' RACE reads; one entry per CDR3 protein. The sample consists of about 220,000 distinct CDR3 sequences, around 17% of them appearing once. Sequenced input: blood, either unsorted or a sorted T cell fraction (not recorded which). This clonotype was sampled from a male donor with ankylosing spondylitis. This chain links TRBV6-1 with TRBJ2-1; TRBD2 matches 10 bases. CDR3 nucleotide sequence: TGTGCCAGCCACATATTAGCGGGAGGACCAAATGAGCAGTTCTTC. The encoded protein is CASHILAGGPNEQFF.